The T cell receptor (beta chain) under discussion was sequenced for a study of OX40 agonist ivuxolimab in advanced cancers. Study conclusions and caveats: Among expanded peripheral T cells, antigen specificity went undetermined.

Profiled with immunoSEQ multiplex PCR; TCRdb holds only in-frame clones, not every one. The data contain fewer than 120,000 clones, roughly 89% of them singletons. The cohort excluded patients with autoimmune disease history or systemic immunosuppression. Trimming took off 0 bases at V and 2 bases at J, with 5 bases between the two ends. Germline values: CDR1 SEHNR, CDR2 FQNEAQ (reference sequence). The length of the CDR3 is 14 residues. A note on this clone: The target antigen is unknown. This same CDR3 is encoded by further DNA sequences in the sample.

This rearrangement joins TRBV7-9 to TRBJ1-5; D gene unclear. The sample in question was CD4+ or CD8+ T cells sorted from blood, obtained in a trial of the OX40 agonist ivuxolimab. The TCR sequence derives from an adult with an advanced solid tumor such as melanoma, head and neck, liver or kidney cancer. CDR3 nucleotides: TGTGCCAGCAGCTTAGCGCCTGGCAATCAGCCCCAGCATTTT. It encodes CASSLAPGNQPQHF.